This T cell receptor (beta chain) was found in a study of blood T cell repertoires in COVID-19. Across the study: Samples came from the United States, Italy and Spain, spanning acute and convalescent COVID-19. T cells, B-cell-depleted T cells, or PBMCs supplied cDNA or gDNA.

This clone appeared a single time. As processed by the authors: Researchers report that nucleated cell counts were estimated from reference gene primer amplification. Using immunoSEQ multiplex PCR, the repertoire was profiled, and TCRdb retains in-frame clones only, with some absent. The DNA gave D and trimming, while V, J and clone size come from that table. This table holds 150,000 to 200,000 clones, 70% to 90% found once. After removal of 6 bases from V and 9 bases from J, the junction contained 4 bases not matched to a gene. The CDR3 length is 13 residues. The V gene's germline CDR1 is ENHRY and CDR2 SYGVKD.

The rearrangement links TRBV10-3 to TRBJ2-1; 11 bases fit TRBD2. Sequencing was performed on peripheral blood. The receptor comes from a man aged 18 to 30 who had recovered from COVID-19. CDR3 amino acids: CAIRTSGSPEQFF. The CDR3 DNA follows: TGTGCCATCAGAACTAGCGGGAGTCCTGAGCAGTTCTTC.